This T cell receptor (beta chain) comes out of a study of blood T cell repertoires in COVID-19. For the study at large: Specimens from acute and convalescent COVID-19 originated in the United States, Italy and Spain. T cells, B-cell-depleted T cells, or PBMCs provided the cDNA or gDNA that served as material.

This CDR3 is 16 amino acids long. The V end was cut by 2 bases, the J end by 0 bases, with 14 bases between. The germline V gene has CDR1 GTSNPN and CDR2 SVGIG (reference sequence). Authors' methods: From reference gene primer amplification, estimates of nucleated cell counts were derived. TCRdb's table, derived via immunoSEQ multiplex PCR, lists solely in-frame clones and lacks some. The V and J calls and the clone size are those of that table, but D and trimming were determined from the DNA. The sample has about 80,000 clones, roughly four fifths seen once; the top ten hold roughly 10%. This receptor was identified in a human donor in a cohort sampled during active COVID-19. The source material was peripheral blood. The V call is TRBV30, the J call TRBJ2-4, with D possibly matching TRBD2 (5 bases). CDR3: CAWSRRRQLAKNIQYF. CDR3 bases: TGTGCCTGGAGTCGGAGGAGACAACTAGCCAAAAACATTCAGTACTTC.